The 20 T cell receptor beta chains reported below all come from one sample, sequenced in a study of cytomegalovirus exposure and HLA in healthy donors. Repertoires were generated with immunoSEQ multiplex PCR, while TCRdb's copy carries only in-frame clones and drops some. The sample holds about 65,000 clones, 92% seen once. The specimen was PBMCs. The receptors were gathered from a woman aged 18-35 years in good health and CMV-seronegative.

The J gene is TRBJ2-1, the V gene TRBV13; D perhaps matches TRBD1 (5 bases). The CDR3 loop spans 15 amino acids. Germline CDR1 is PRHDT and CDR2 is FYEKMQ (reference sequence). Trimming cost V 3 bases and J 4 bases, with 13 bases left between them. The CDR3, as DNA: TGTGCCAGCAGCTTGCTGACAGTGGGATACAATGAGCAGTTCTTC. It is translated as CASSLLTVGYNEQFF.

The CDR3 spells CASSLVWGGRAADTQYF. The CDR3 bases are TGCGCCAGCAGCCTGGTATGGGGCGGGAGGGCGGCAGATACGCAGTATTTT. V gene TRBV4-1 combines with J gene TRBJ2-3, with 9 bases lining up with TRBD2. This CDR3 contains 17 residues. Germline-derived CDR1 and CDR2 are MGHRA and YSYEKL. The ends lost 4 bases at V and 4 bases at J; junction bases unmatched: 12.

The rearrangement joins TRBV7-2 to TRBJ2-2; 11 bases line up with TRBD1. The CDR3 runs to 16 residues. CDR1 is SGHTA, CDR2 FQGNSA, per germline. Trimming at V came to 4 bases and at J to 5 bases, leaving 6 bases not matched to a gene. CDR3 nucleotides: TGTGCCAGCAGCTCCTACGGGACAGGGGGTACCGGGGAGCTGTTTTTT. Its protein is CASSSYGTGGTGELFF.

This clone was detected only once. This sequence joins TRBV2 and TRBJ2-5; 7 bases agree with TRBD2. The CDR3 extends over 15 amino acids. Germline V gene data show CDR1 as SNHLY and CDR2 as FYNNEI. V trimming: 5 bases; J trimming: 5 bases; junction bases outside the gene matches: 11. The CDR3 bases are TGTGCCAGCAGTAACGGACTAGTCGGGTCCGAGACCCAGTACTTC. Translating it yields CASSNGLVGSETQYF.

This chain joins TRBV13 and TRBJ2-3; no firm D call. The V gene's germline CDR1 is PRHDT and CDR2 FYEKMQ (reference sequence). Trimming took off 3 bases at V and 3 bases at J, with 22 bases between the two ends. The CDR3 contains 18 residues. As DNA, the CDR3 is TGTGCCAGCAGCTTGGCCTTCCCGACTGGAGAATCGACAGATACGCAGTATTTT. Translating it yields CASSLAFPTGESTDTQYF.

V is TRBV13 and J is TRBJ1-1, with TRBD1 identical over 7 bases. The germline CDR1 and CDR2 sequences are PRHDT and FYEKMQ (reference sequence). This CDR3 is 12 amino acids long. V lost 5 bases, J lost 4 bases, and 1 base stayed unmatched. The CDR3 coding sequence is TGTGCCAGCAGCAGACAGGGCACTGAAGCTTTCTTT. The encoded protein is CASSRQGTEAFF.

CDR3 sequence reads: CASTGGATDTQYF. The CDR3 nucleotides are TGTGCCAGCACAGGGGGCGCGACAGATACGCAGTATTTT. The chain uses TRBV27 and TRBJ2-3; 8 bases agree with TRBD1. Germline lookup yields CDR1 MNHEY and CDR2 SMNVEV (reference sequence). V shed 7 bases, J shed 3 bases, and the junction held 3 bases outside the gene matches. The CDR3 is made up of 13 amino acids.

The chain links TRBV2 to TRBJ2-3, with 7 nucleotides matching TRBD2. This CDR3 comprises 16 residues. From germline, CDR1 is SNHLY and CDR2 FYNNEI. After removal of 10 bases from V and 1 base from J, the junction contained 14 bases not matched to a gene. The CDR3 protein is CAKRTSTSAGTDTQYF. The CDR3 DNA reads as TGTGCCAAACGAACTTCTACTAGCGCAGGCACAGATACGCAGTATTTT.

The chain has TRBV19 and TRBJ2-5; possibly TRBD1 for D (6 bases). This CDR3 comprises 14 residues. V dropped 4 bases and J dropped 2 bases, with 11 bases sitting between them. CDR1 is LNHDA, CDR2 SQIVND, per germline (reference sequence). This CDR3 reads CASSKTGSQETQYF. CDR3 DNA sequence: TGTGCCAGTAGTAAGACAGGCTCTCAAGAGACCCAGTACTTC.

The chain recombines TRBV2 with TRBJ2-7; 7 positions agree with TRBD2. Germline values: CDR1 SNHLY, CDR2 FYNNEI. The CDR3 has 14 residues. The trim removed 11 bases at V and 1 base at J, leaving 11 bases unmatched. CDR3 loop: CAYERASGSYEQYF. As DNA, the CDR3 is TGTGCCTACGAACGGGCTAGCGGATCCTACGAGCAGTACTTC.

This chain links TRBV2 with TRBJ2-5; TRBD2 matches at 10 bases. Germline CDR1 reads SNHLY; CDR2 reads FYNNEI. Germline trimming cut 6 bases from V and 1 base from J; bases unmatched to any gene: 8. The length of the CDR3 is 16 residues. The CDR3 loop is CASRRSGGAPQETQYF. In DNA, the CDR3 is TGTGCCAGCAGACGAAGCGGGGGGGCCCCCCAAGAGACCCAGTACTTC. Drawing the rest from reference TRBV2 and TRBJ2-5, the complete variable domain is EPEVTQTPSHQVTQMGQEVILRCVPISNHLYFYWYRQILGQKVEFLVSFYNNEISEKSEIFDDQFSVERPDGSNFTLKIRSTKLEDSAMYFCASRRSGGAPQETQYFGPGTRLLVL.

The CDR3 loop reads CASSVGLGALGVYNEQFF. CDR3 nucleotides: TGTGCCAGCAGCGTTGGATTGGGGGCGTTAGGGGTCTACAATGAGCAGTTCTTC. The genes are TRBV7-3 and TRBJ2-1, with D perhaps TRBD1 (6 bases). Trimming removed 5 bases at V and 3 bases at J, with 23 bases between. The CDR3 sequence is 18 residues long. CDR1 and CDR2 from the germline V gene are SGHTA and FQGTGA. Full variable domain (outside the CDR3, taken from reference TRBV7-3 and TRBJ2-1): GAGVSQTPSNKVTEKGKYVELRCDPISGHTALYWYRQSLGQGPEFLIYFQGTGAADDSGLPNDRFFAVRPEGSVSTLKIQRTERGDSAVYLCASSVGLGALGVYNEQFFGPGTRLTVL.

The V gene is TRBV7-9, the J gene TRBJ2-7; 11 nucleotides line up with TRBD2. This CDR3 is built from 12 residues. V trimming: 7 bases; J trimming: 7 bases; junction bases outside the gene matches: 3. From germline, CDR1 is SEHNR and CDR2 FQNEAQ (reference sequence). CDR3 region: CASISGRGEQYF. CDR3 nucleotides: TGTGCCAGCATTAGCGGGAGGGGGGAGCAGTACTTC.

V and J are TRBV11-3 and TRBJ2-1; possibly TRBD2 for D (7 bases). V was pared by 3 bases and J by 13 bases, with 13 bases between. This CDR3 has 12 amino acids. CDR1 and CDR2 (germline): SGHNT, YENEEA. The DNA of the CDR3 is TGTGCCAGCAGCTTTACTCGGGGGGCCCAGTTCTTC. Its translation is CASSFTRGAQFF.

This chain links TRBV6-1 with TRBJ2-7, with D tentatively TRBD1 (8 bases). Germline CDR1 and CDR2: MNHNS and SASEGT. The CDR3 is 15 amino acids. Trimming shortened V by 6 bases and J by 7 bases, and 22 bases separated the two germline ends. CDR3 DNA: TGTGCCAGCAGGGACAGGGCACGGGGGGTGAGGGAGCAGTACTTC. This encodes CASRDRARGVREQYF.

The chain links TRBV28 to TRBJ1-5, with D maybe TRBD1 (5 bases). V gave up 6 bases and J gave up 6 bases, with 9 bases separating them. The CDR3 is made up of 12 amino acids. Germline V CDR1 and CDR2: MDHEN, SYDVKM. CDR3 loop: CASSRAPQPQHF. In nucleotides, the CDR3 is TGTGCCAGCAGCAGGGCTCCTCAGCCCCAGCATTTT.

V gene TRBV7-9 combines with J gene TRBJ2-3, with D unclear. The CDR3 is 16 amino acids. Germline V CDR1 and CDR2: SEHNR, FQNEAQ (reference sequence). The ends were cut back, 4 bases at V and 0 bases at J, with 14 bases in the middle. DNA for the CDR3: TGTGCCAGCAGCTCGCCCGGCGGCCCTAGCACAGATACGCAGTATTTT. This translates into CASSSPGGPSTDTQYF.

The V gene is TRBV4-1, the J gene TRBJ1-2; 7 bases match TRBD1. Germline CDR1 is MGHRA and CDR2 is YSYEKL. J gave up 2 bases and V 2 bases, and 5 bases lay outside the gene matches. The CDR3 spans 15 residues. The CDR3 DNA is TGCGCCAGCAGCCAACCGACAGGGTGGAACTATGGCTACACCTTC. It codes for CASSQPTGWNYGYTF.

CDR3 sequence: CASSQDRGRTGELFF. The CDR3 bases are TGTGCCAGCAGCCAGGACAGGGGGCGCACCGGGGAGCTGTTTTTT. The chain is built from TRBV4-2 and TRBJ2-2; 11 bases fit TRBD1. V trimming: 3 bases; J trimming: 4 bases; junction bases outside the gene matches: 1. Germline V lookup: CDR1 LGHNA, CDR2 YNFKEQ. The CDR3 sequence is 15 residues long.

The CDR3 loop reads CATSRDGQGAEKLFF. The CDR3 DNA sequence: TGTGCCACCAGCAGAGATGGGCAGGGGGCTGAAAAACTGTTTTTT. The chain joins TRBV15 to TRBJ1-4; 8 bases line up with TRBD1. Germline assignment: CDR1 LNHNV and CDR2 YYDKDF (reference sequence). With V trimmed by 0 bases and J by 7 bases, 4 bases remained unmatched. The CDR3 runs to 15 residues.